The clone carrying this TCR beta chain has more than one count but fewer than ten. What it binds is unknown. The sample comes from a study of T cell repertoires in cytomegalovirus infection. Looked up from germline, CDR1 is SNHLY and CDR2 is FYNNEI. Between the trimmed V and J ends, which lost 1 base and 8 bases, there was a span of 16 bases. The CDR3 contains 15 residues. TCRdb analysed the reads with MiXCR anew, one entry per CDR3 protein. The sample records hundreds of thousands of distinct CDR3 sequences, around a third being singletons. The clonotype was recovered from a human donor in good health (CMV status not recorded). Some clones in this sample may be carry-over from other donors' samples. The sequencing used cultured CD8+ T cells from PBMCs, collected from culture after CMV antigen stimulation. The chain couples TRBV2 to TRBJ2-3, with a possible D match to TRBD2 (6 bases). The CDR3 loop is CASSEVPGRGGTQYF. CDR3 coding DNA: TGTGCCAGCAGTGAAGTCCCAGGGCGGGGCGGTACGCAGTATTTT.